The rows below give T cell receptor beta chains drawn from one sample of a study of glioma-infiltrating T cells. TCRdb itself ran the multiplex PCR reads through MiXCR, one entry per CDR3 protein. This table holds 93,000 or so distinct CDR3 sequences, roughly 30% found once. Sequencing was carried out using glioma tissue, nonneoplastic brain tissue, or PBMCs (not recorded which). The receptors were sampled from a human donor with low-grade glioma or glioblastoma, undergoing nonglioma brain surgery, or in good health (not recorded which). Each CDR3 is given with its conserved first and last residue. The D gene is left open where the match is weak. Size tells how often a clone was seen (once, few, many) or the class of an expanded clone, and some rows leave it out.

>TRBD1|few|TRBV2|TRBJ1-5
CASSGGTGGAHQPQHF
TGTGCCAGCAGTGGGGGGACAGGGGGCGCGCACCAGCCCCAGCATTTT
>.|few|TRBV18|TRBJ1-3
CASSPPRASGNTIYF
TGTGCCAGCTCACCACCTAGGGCCTCTGGAAACACCATATATTTT
>.|many|TRBV7-2|TRBJ2-3
CASSPSRGINTDTQYF
TGTGCCAGCAGCCCGTCGAGGGGGATCAACACAGATACGCAGTATTTT
>.|many|TRBV7-2|TRBJ2-7
CASSLAISDSTQYF
TGTGCCAGCAGCTTAGCGATATCCGACTCCACCCAGTACTTC
>TRBD1|.|TRBV5-4|TRBJ1-4
CASSPDREVNEKLFF
TGTGCCAGCAGCCCGGACAGGGAAGTTAATGAAAAACTGTTTTTT
>.|.|TRBV7-2|TRBJ1-3
CAGRDSGNTIYF
TGTGCCGGCAGAGACTCTGGAAACACCATATATTTT
>.|many|TRBV5-1|TRBJ2-3
CASSLSGGTSTDTQYF
TGCGCCAGCAGCTTGTCTGGGGGGACTAGCACAGATACGCAGTATTTT
>.|.|TRBV18|TRBJ2-5
CASSLLDQGTQYF
TGTGCCAGCTCACTACTAGATCAAGGGACCCAGTACTTC
>TRBD1|few|TRBV7-2|TRBJ1-4
CASSSGGFNEKLFF
TGTGCCAGCAGCTCAGGGGGCTTTAATGAAAAACTGTTTTTT
>.|few|TRBV18|TRBJ2-5
CASSPFGPPFRETQYF
TGTGCCAGCTCACCATTTGGACCACCCTTCCGGGAGACCCAGTACTTC
>.|few|TRBV19|TRBJ1-5
CASSQGWGQPQHF
TGTGCCAGTAGTCAGGGGTGGGGACAGCCCCAGCATTTT
>TRBD2|.|TRBV2|TRBJ2-7
CASSRTSFVVEQYF
TGTGCCAGCAGTAGGACTAGCTTTGTCGTCGAGCAGTACTTC
>.|few|TRBV7-9|TRBJ1-5
CASSLTGIGQVNQPQHF
TGTGCCAGCAGCTTGACCGGAATAGGGCAGGTAAATCAGCCCCAGCATTTT
>.|many|TRBV7-2|TRBJ1-1
CASSLLRNTEAFF
TGTGCCAGCAGCCTTCTTCGGAACACTGAAGCTTTCTTT
>.|many|TRBV7-2|TRBJ2-7
CASSLHSGATYEQYF
TGTGCCAGCAGCTTACACTCGGGGGCCACCTACGAGCAGTACTTC
>TRBD1|many|TRBV20-1|TRBJ1-2
CSARDTRTGAVYGYTF
TGCAGTGCTAGAGATACGAGGACAGGGGCAGTCTATGGCTACACCTTC
>.|few|TRBV7-2|TRBJ1-2
CASSLVTATNYGYTF
TGTGCCAGCAGCTTAGTAACAGCAACTAACTATGGCTACACCTTC
>TRBD2|.|TRBV7-8|TRBJ2-5
CATSPTSGGGQETQYF
TGTGCCACCTCACCGACTAGCGGGGGAGGTCAAGAGACCCAGTACTTC
>.|many|TRBV6-1|TRBJ2-7
CASRQQVLSTYEQYF
TGTGCCAGCAGACAACAGGTTTTGAGCACCTACGAGCAGTACTTC
>TRBD2|.|TRBV4-1|TRBJ2-1
CASSQKTSGGIYNEQFF
TGCGCCAGCAGCCAAAAGACTAGCGGAGGAATCTACAATGAGCAGTTCTTC
>.|few|TRBV30|TRBJ2-7
CAWSVIRYEQYF
TGTGCCTGGAGTGTTATACGCTACGAGCAGTACTTC
>TRBD2|.|TRBV3-1|TRBJ2-3
CASRSYSGGSTDTQYF
TGTGCCAGCAGATCCTATAGCGGGGGGTCCACAGATACGCAGTATTTT